This T cell receptor (beta chain) appears in the sequencing data of a study of cytomegalovirus exposure and HLA in healthy donors. Across the study: The same platform used for the approximately 670 first-cohort repertoires was also used for the 100 to 150 validation repertoires, as a later analysis reported. Study-level results: Most TCR sequences proved rare, with some public TCRs found in many donors. Cytomegalovirus association was listed for 164 TCR beta chains. Reportedly, cytomegalovirus status was diagnosed with high sensitivity and specificity.

The CDR3 spans 16 residues. V trimming: 0 bases; J trimming: 4 bases; junction bases outside the gene matches: 3. The germline V gene has CDR1 SGDLS and CDR2 YYNGEE. Notes on this clone: The target antigen is unknown.

TCRdb's table, derived via immunoSEQ multiplex PCR, lists solely in-frame clones and lacks some. The sample carries around 160,000 clones, 85% recorded once. Sequenced: PBMCs. This chain uses TRBV9 with TRBJ2-7; 14 bases are a match to TRBD2. The sequence was obtained from a man aged 25-45 years in good health and CMV-seropositive. The CDR3 DNA sequence: TGTGCCAGCAGCGTAGGACTAGCGGGGGGGCAGTACGAGCAGTACTTC. It codes for CASSVGLAGGQYEQYF. Complete variable domain (other parts from reference TRBV9 and TRBJ2-7): DSGVTQTPKHLITATGQRVTLRCSPRSGDLSVYWYQQSLDQGLQFLIQYYNGEERAKGNILERFSAQQFPDLHSELNLSSLELGDSALYFCASSVGLAGGQYEQYFGPGTRLTVT.